This TCR beta chain was sequenced during a study of CD8+ T cells in alopecia areata (dated by TCRdb to 2017 to 2018). For the study in its entirety: Treated patients were enrolled in an open-label pilot trial of oral tofacitinib, 5 to 10 mg twice daily, for moderate-to-severe alopecia areata. Tofacitinib was given for 6 to 18 months, followed by 6 months of follow-up off drug to assess delayed response and recurrence. For the treated patients, the SALT score, which quantifies what percentage of scalp surface area is affected, served as the measure of disease severity. The study used high-throughput TCRbeta sequencing to examine T cell clonal expansion in alopecia areata, in both the C3H/HeJ mouse model and human patients. Scalp tissue and sorted CD4+ and CD8+ peripheral blood T cells from patchy and totalis/universalis alopecia areata patients and from healthy controls were covered by human TCRbeta sequencing. Biopsies were taken from tofacitinib-treated patients at baseline and at 4 and 24 weeks of treatment, and a later scalp biopsy was taken in several of the tofacitinib-treated patients. Clonality in the scalp was compared among normal scalp (n=4), patchy alopecia areata scalp (n=8), and alopecia totalis/universalis scalp (n=8). RNA was obtained with the PAXgene miRNA kit for fixed scalp, the miRNeasy kit for PBMCs, and the RNeasy kit for mouse skin. TCRbeta CDR3 regions were amplified by immunoSEQ multiplex PCR using 35 Vbeta forward and 13 Jbeta reverse primers.

V is clipped by 0 bases and J by 1 base, and the sequence between their germline boundaries is 7 bases long. Based on the germline V gene (reference sequence), the CDR1 and CDR2 sequences are GTSNPN and SVGIG. The CDR3, from cysteine to phenylalanine, totals 15 residues. Here the CDR3 DNA is all that survives: 45 bases in frame from base 1. The treatment or condition label here, explained by the study, means: oral pan-JAK inhibitor, 5-10 mg twice daily. Lesional scalp punch biopsies and peripheral blood were collected from alopecia areata patients. After PBMCs were isolated by density centrifugation and stained for CD3, CD4 and CD8, a FACSAria was used to sort CD4+ and CD8+ T cells. What the study reported, not specific to this receptor: TCR sequences shared between patients were less clear than in mice, possibly partly because of HLA diversity in the patient population. Scalp clonality and the number of expanded CD8+ clones among the top 100 scalp clones were significantly decreased by tofacitinib. Because the treated cohort was small and included a single nonresponder, larger studies are needed to assess links between baseline CD8+ expansion and response. Scalp TCR repertoire analysis is complicated because resident alphabeta T cells in normal human skin are also sequenced, whereas mouse skin is dominated by gammadelta T cells. Many expanded lesional clones were found to persist in scalp and blood during tofacitinib treatment, and relapse after treatment cessation may be partly explained by this persistence. Compared with normal scalp, lesional scalp, particularly in alopecia totalis/universalis, had higher clonality and more expanded CD8+ clones, which suggests antigenic drive.

Libraries were made using the immunoSEQ multiplex PCR assay. For TCR sequencing, RNA was extracted from every sample and reverse transcribed into cDNA to serve as template. First-strand cDNA was synthesized using SuperScript III with a 2:1 mix of oligo-dT and random hexamers. Amplification bias was assessed with a synthetic immune receptor repertoire, and residual bias was removed computationally. The authors processed their data as follows. Raw reads were preprocessed to remove errors, and CDR3 was defined according to IMGT conventions as the region from the conserved cysteine to phenylalanine. To get clonality, Shannon entropy was normalized by log2 of the number of productive unique TCRs and the result was subtracted from 1. Scalp TCRbeta sequences were cross-referenced with sorted blood CD4 and CD8 repertoires so that the CD4 or CD8 identity of scalp clones could be inferred. TCRdb stores this immuneACCESS table with in-frame sequences only. Part of the clones is absent; in the studies checked, under half of the shortfall reflects unresolved V genes, and no reason is known for the rest. That table is the source of V, J and clone size, and D and trimming were worked out from the DNA. In all, the sample holds hundreds of thousands of clones, and approximately 38% of those were seen once. The ten largest clonotypes hold just under 0.5% of the sample.

Worth noting for this clone: The antigen it binds to is not known. No per-base quality is available; no much larger clone lies one base away.

This sequence was found in a human donor with alopecia areata. The specimen comprised CD4+ T cells sorted from blood, sampled at roughly week 30, from a patient treated with tofacitinib. Recombination joined TRBV30 with TRBJ2-6, with no D gene named confidently. The CDR3 region reads CAWSVFTSGANVLTF. The bases are TGTGCCTGGAGTGTATTCACTTCTGGGGCCAACGTCCTGACTTTC.